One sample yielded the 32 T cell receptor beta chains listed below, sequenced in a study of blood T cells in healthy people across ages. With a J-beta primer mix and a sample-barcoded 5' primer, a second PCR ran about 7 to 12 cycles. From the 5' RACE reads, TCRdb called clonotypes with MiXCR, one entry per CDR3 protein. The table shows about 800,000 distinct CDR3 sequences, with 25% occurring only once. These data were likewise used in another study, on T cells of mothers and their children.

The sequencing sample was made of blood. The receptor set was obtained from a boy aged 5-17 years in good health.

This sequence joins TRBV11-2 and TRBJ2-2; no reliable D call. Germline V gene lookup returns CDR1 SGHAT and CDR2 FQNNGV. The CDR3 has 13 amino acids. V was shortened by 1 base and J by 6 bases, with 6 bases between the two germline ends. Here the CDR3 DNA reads TGTGCCAGCAGCTTAGTTCGCGCCGGGGAGCTGTTTTTT. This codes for CASSLVRAGELFF. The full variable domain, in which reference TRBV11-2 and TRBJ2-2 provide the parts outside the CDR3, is EAGVAQSPRYKIIEKRQSVAFWCNPISGHATLYWYQQILGQGPKLLIQFQNNGVVDDSQLPKDRFSAERLKGVDSTLKIQPAKLEDSAVYLCASSLVRAGELFFGEGSRLTVL.

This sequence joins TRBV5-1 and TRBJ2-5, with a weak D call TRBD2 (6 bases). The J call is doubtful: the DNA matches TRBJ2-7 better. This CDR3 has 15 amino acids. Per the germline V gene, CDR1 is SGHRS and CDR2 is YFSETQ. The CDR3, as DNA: TGCGCCAGCAGCTCTCGGGCGGGAAGGACCTACGAGCAGTACTTC. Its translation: CASSSRAGRTYEQYF.

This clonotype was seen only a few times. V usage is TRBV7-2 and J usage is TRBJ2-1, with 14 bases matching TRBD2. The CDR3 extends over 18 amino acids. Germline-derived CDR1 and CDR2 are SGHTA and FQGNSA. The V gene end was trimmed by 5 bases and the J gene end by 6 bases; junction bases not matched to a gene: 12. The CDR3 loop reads CASSPSGGGTSGGNEQFF. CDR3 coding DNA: TGTGCCAGCAGCCCCTCGGGGGGAGGGACTAGCGGGGGCAATGAGCAGTTCTTC.

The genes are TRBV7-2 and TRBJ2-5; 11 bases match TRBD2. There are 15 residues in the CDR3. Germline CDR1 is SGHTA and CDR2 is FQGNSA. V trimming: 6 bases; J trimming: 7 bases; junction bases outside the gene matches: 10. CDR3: CASSLSSGGYGTQYF. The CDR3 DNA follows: TGTGCCAGCAGTTTGTCTAGCGGGGGGTACGGGACCCAGTACTTC. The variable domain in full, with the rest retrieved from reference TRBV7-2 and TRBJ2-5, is GAGVSQSPSNKVTEKGKDVELRCDPISGHTALYWYRQSLGQGLEFLIYFQGNSAPDKSGLPSDRFSAERTGGSVSTLTIQRTQQEDSAVYLCASSLSSGGYGTQYFGPGTRLLVL.

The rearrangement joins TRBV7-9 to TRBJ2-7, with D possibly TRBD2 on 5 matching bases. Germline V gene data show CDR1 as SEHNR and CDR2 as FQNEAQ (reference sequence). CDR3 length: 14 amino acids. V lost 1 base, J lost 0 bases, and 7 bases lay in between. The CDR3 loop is CASSLGTSSYEQYF. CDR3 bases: TGTGCCAGCAGCTTAGGTACTAGCTCCTACGAGCAGTACTTC.

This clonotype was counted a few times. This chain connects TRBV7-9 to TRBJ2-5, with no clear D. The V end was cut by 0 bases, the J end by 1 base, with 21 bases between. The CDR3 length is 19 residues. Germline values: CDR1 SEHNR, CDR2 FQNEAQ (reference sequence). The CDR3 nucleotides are TGTGCCAGCAGCTTAGCGAGGCAGGCCACAAAGGTGGGCCAAGAGACCCAGTACTTC. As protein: CASSLARQATKVGQETQYF.

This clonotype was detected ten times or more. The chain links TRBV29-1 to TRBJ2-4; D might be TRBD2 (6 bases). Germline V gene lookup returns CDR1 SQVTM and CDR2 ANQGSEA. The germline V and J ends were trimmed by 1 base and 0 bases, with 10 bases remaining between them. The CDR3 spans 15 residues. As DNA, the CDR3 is TGCAGCGTTGAAGGGGGACTTCTAGCCAAAAACATTCAGTACTTC. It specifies CSVEGGLLAKNIQYF.

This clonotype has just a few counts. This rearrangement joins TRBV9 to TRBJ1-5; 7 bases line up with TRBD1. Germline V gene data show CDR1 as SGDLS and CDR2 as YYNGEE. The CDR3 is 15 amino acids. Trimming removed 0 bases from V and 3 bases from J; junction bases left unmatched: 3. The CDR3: CASSVEGQTNQPQHF. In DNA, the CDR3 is TGTGCCAGCAGCGTAGAGGGACAGACCAATCAGCCCCAGCATTTT.

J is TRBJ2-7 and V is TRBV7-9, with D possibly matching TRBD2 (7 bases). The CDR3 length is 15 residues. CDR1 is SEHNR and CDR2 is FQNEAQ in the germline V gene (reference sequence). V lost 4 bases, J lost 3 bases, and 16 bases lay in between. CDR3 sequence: CASSSEGGGGYEQYF. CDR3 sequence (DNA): TGTGCCAGCAGCTCCGAGGGGGGCGGGGGCTACGAGCAGTACTTC. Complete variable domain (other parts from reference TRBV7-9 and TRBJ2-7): DTGVSQNPRHKITKRGQNVTFRCDPISEHNRLYWYRQTLGQGPEFLTYFQNEAQLEKSRLLSDRFSAERPKGSFSTLEIQRTEQGDSAMYLCASSSEGGGGYEQYFGPGTRLTVT.

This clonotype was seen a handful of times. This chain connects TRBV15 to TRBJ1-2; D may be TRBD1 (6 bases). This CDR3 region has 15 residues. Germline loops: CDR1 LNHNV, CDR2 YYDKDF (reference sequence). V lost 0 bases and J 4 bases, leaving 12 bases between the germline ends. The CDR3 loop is CATSRDAGDRYGYTF. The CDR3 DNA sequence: TGTGCCACCAGCAGAGATGCAGGGGATCGCTATGGCTACACCTTC.

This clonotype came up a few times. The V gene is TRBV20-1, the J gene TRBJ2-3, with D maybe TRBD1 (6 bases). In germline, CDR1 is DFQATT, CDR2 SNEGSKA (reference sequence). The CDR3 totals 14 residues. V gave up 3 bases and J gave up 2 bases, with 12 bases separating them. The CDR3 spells CSARGAEITDTQYF. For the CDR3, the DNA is TGCAGTGCTAGGGGGGCGGAGATCACAGATACGCAGTATTTT.

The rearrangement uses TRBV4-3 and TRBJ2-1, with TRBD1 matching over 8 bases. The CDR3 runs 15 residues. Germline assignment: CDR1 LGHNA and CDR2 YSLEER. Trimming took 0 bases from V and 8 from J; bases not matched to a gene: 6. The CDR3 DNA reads TGCGCCAGCAGCCAAGATCTCGGACAGGGCTATGAGCAGTTCTTC. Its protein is CASSQDLGQGYEQFF.

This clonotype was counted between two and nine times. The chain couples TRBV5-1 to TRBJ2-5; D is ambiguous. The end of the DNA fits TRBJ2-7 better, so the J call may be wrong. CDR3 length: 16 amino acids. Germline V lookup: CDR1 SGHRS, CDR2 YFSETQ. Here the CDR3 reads CASSLGYTLTDYEQYF. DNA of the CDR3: TGCGCCAGCAGCTTGGGCTACACGTTAACTGACTACGAGCAGTACTTC.

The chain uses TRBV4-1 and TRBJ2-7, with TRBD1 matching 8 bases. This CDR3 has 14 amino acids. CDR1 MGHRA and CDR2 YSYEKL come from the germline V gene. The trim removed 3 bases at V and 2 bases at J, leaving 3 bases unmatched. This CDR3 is CASSHDRGAYEQYF. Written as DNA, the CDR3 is TGCGCCAGCAGCCATGACAGGGGAGCCTACGAGCAGTACTTC.

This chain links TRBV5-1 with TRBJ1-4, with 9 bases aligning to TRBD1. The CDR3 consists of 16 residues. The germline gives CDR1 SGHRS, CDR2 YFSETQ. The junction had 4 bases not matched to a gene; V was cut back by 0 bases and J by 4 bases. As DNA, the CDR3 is TGCGCCAGCAGCTTGGCCGGACAGGGGCGTAATGAAAAACTGTTTTTT. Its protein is CASSLAGQGRNEKLFF.

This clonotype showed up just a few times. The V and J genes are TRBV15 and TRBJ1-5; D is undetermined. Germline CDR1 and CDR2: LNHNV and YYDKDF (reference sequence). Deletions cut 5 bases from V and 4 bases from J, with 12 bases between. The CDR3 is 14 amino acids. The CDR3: CATSAPGRNQPQHF. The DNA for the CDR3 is TGTGCCACCAGCGCCCCAGGTCGGAATCAGCCCCAGCATTTT.

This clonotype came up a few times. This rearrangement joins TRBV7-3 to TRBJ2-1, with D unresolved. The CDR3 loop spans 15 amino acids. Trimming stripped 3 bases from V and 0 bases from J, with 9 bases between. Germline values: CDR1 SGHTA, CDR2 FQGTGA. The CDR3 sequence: CASSFHLSSYNEQFF. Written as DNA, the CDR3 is TGTGCCAGCAGCTTCCATCTGAGCTCCTACAATGAGCAGTTCTTC.

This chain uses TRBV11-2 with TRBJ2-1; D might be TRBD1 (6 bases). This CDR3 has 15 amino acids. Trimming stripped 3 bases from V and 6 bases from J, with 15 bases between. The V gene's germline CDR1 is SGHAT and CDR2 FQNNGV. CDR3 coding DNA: TGTGCCAGCAGCTTTTATGCTACAGGGAGCAATGAGCAGTTCTTC. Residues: CASSFYATGSNEQFF.

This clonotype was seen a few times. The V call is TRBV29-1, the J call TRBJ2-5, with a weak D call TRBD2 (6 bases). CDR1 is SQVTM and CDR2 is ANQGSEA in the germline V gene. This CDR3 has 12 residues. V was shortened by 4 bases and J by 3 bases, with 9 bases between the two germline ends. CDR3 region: CSVVAVKETQYF. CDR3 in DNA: TGCAGCGTTGTAGCGGTAAAAGAGACCCAGTACTTC.

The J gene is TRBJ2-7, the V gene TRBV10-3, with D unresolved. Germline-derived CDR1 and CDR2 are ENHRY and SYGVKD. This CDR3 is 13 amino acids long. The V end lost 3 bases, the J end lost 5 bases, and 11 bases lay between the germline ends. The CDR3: CAISDSSIHEQYF. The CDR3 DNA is TGTGCCATCAGTGATAGCTCCATTCACGAGCAGTACTTC.

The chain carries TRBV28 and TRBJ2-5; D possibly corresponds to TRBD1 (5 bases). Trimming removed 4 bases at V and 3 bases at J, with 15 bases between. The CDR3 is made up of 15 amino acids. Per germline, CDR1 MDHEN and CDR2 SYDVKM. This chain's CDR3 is CASSSLQGMEETQYF. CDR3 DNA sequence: TGTGCCAGCAGTTCCCTTCAGGGTATGGAAGAGACCCAGTACTTC.

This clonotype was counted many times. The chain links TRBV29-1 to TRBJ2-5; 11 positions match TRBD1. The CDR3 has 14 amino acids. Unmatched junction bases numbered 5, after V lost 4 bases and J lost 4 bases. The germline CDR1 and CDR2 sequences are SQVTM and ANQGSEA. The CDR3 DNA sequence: TGCAGCGTTGTTCCGGGACAGGGGGGAGAGACCCAGTACTTC. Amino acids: CSVVPGQGGETQYF.

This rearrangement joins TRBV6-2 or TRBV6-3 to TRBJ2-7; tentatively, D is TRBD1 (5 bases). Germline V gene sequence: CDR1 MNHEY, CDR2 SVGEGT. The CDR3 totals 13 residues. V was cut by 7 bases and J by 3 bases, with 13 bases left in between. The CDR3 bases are TGTGCCAGCAATGTCGGACAACTCTACGAGCAGTACTTC. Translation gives CASNVGQLYEQYF.

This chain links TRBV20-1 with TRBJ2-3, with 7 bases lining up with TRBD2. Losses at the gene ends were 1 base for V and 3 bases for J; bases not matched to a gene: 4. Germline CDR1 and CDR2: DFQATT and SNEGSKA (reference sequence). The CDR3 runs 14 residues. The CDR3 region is CSARAPSGTDTQYF. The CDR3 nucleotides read TGCAGTGCTAGAGCCCCTAGCGGAACAGATACGCAGTATTTT.

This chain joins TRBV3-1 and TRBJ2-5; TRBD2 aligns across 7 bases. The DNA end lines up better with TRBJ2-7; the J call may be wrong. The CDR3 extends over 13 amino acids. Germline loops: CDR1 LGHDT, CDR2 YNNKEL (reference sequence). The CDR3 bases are TGTGCCAGCAGCCACGGACTAGCCTACGAGCAGTACTTC. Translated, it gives CASSHGLAYEQYF.

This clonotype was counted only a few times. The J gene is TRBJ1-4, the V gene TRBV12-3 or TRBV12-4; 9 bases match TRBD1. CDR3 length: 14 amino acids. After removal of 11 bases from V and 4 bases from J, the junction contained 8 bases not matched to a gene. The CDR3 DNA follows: TGTGCCGACAGGGGACAGGGCCGTAATGAAAAACTGTTTTTT. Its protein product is CADRGQGRNEKLFF.

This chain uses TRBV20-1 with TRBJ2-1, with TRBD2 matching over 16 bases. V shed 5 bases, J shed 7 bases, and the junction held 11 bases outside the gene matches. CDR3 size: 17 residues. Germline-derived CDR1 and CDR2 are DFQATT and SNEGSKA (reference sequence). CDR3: CSARGLAGGTPWNEQFF. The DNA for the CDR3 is TGCAGTGCTCGGGGACTAGCGGGGGGGACTCCTTGGAATGAGCAGTTCTTC.

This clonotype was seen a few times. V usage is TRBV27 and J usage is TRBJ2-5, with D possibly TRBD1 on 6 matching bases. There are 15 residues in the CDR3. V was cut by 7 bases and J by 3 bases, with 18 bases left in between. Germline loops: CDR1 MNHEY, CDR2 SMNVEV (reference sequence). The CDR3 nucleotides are TGTGCCAGCATCCAAACCCTAGGGGGAGAAGAGACCCAGTACTTC. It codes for CASIQTLGGEETQYF.

CDR3 nucleotides: TGTGCCAGCAGCACTAGCGGGGGGCACAATGAGCAGTTCTTC. It encodes CASSTSGGHNEQFF. The chain couples TRBV12-3 or TRBV12-4 to TRBJ2-5; 12 bases match TRBD2. The end of the DNA aligns better with TRBJ2-1, so the J call may be wrong. This CDR3 has 14 residues.

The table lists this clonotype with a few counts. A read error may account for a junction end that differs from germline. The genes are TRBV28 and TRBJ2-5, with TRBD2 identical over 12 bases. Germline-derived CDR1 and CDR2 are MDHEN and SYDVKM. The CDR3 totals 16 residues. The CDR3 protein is CASSTSGRRRFETQYF. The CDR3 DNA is TGCGCCAGCAGTACTAGCGGGAGGCGTAGATTCGAGACCCAGTACTTC.

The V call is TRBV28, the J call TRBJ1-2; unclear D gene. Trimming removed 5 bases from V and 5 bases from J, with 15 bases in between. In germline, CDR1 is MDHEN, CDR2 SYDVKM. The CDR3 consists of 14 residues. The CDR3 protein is CASSLSDGLYGYTF. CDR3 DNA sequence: TGTGCCAGCAGTCTATCCGACGGGCTATATGGCTACACCTTC.

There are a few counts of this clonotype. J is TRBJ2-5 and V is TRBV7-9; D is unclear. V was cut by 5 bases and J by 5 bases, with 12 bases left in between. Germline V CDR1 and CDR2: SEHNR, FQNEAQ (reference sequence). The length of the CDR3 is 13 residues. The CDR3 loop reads CASSRAYRETQYF. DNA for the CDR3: TGTGCCAGCAGCAGGGCCTATAGGGAGACCCAGTACTTC.